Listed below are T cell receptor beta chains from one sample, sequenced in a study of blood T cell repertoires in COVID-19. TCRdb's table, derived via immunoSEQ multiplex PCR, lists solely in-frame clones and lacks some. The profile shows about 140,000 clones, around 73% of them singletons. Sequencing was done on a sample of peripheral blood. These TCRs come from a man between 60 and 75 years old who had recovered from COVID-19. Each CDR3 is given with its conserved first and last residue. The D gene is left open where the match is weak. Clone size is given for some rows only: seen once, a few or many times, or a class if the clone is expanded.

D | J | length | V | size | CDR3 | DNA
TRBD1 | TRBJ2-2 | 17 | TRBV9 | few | CASSVLGQGPGSGELFF | TGTGCCAGCAGCGTCCTGGGACAGGGCCCTGGGTCCGGGGAGCTGTTTTTT
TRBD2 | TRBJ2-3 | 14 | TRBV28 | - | CASSSGSNTDTQYF | TGTGCCAGCAGTAGCGGGAGCAATACGGATACGCAGTATTTT
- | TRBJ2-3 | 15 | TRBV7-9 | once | CASSLVGGNTDTQYF | TGTGCCAGCAGCTTAGTAGGGGGAAACACAGATACGCAGTATTTT
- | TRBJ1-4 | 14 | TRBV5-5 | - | CASSLELFNEKLFF | TGTGCCAGCAGCTTGGAACTCTTTAATGAAAAACTGTTTTTT
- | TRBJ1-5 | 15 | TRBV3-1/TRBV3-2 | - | CASSQDTRLNQPQHF | TGTGCCAGCAGCCAAGATACCAGACTCAATCAGCCCCAGCATTTT
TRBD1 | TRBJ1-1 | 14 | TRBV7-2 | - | CASSLAGQVTEAFF | TGTGCCAGCAGCTTAGCCGGACAGGTGACTGAAGCTTTCTTT
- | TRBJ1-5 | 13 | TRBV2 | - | CASSQGKDQPQHF | TGTGCCAGCAGTCAGGGGAAGGATCAGCCCCAGCATTTT
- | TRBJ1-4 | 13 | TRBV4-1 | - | CASSQGVSEKLFF | TGCGCCAGCAGCCAAGGTGTGTCGGAAAAACTGTTTTTT
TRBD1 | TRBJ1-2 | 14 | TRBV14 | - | CASSQAGRGDGYTF | TGTGCCAGCAGCCAGGCCGGCAGGGGGGACGGCTACACCTTC
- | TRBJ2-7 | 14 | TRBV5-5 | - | CASSQGGGLYEQYF | TGTGCCAGCAGCCAAGGCGGCGGACTTTACGAGCAGTACTTC
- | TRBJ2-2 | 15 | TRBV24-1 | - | CATSDPGSNTGELFF | TGTGCCACCAGTGACCCCGGGTCGAACACCGGGGAGCTGTTTTTT
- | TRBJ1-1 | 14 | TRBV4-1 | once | CASSQAAPYTEAFF | TGCGCCAGCAGCCAAGCTGCGCCATACACTGAAGCTTTCTTT
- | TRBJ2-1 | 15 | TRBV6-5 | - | CASSYASGSLNEQFF | TGTGCCAGCAGTTACGCAAGCGGGTCCCTCAATGAGCAGTTCTTC
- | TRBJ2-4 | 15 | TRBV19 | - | CASSIRSGATNIQYF | TGTGCCAGTAGTATTCGGTCAGGGGCAACGAACATTCAGTACTTC
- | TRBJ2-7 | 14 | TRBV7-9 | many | CASGGAGRDYEQYF | TGTGCCAGCGGTGGGGCAGGGCGAGACTACGAGCAGTACTTC
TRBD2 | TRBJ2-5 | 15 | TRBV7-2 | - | CASSTETSGRETQYF | TGTGCCAGCAGCACCGAGACTAGCGGGAGAGAGACCCAGTACTTC
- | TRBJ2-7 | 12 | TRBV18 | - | CASSPGLYEQYF | TGTGCCAGCTCACCCGGTCTCTACGAGCAGTACTTC
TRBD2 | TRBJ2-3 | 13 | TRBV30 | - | CAWRSGGTDTQYF | TGTGCCTGGAGAAGCGGGGGCACAGATACGCAGTATTTT
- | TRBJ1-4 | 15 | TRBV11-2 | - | CASSLSWGRGEKLFF | TGTGCCAGCAGCCTGAGTTGGGGGAGGGGAGAAAAACTGTTTTTT
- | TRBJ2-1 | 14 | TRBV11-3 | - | CASSLVAGLNEQFF | TGTGCCAGCAGCTTAGTTGCAGGGCTGAATGAGCAGTTCTTC
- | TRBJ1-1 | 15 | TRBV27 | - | CASSLSGVWNTEAFF | TGTGCCAGCAGTTTATCCGGGGTCTGGAACACTGAAGCTTTCTTT
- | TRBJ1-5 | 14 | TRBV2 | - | CASSAGRASQPQHF | TGTGCCAGCAGTGCGGGCAGGGCAAGCCAGCCCCAGCATTTT
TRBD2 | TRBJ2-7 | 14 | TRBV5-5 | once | CASSPGLAGHEQYF | TGTGCCAGCAGCCCCGGACTAGCGGGACACGAGCAGTACTTC
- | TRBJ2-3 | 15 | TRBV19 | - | CASTPTWAGTDTQYF | TGTGCCAGTACCCCGACATGGGCCGGCACAGATACGCAGTATTTT
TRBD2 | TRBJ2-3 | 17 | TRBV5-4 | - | CASSSAELASYTDTQYF | TGTGCCAGCAGCTCCGCGGAACTAGCGTCTTACACAGATACGCAGTATTTT
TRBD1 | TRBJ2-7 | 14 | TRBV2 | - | CASTYWTGNYEQYF | TGTGCCAGCACCTACTGGACAGGGAATTACGAGCAGTACTTC
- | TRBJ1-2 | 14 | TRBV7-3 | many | CASSPVGGAYGYTF | TGTGCCAGCAGCCCGGTCGGAGGAGCTTATGGCTACACCTTC
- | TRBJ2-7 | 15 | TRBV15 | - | CATSRDRVQASEQYF | TGTGCCACCAGCAGAGACAGGGTACAGGCTTCCGAGCAGTACTTC
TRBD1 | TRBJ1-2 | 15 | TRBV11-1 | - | CASSPGQGILSGYTF | TGTGCCAGCAGCCCCGGACAGGGTATTCTGAGCGGCTACACCTTC
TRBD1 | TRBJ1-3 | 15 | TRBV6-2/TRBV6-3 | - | CASSFAGTAGNTIYF | TGTGCCAGCAGTTTCGCCGGGACAGCTGGAAACACCATATATTTT
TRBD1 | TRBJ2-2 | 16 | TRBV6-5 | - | CASSSPGQGNTGELFF | TGTGCCAGCAGTTCCCCGGGACAGGGTAACACCGGGGAGCTGTTTTTT
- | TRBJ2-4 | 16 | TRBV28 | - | CASSLSGSEAKNIQYF | TGTGCCAGCAGTTTATCAGGATCTGAGGCCAAAAACATTCAGTACTTC
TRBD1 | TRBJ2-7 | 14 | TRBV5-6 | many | CASSLAAGGHEQYF | TGTGCCAGCAGCTTGGCGGCAGGGGGCCACGAGCAGTACTTC
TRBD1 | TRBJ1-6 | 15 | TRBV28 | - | CASSSTGTGGFPLHF | TGTGCCAGCAGTTCAACCGGGACAGGGGGTTTCCCCCTCCACTTT
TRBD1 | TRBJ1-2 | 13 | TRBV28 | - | CASKDRVVHGYTF | TGTGCCAGCAAGGACAGGGTTGTTCATGGCTACACCTTC
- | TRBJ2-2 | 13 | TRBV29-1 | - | CSVVGGNTGELFF | TGCAGCGTTGTAGGGGGGAACACCGGGGAGCTGTTTTTT
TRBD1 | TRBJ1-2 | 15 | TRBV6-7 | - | CASRGQGPFPYGYTF | TGTGCCAGCAGGGGACAGGGGCCCTTTCCCTATGGCTACACCTTC
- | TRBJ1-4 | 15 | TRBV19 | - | CASSIDPRRWEKLFF | TGTGCCAGTAGTATAGATCCGAGGCGCTGGGAAAAACTGTTTTTT
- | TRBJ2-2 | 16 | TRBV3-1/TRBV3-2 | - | CASSQEVGVSTGELFF | TGTGCCAGCAGCCAAGAAGTTGGAGTTAGCACCGGGGAGCTGTTTTTT
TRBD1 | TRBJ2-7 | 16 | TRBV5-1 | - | CASSSPPGQGAYEQYF | TGCGCCAGCAGCAGCCCACCGGGACAGGGAGCCTACGAGCAGTACTTC